This entry lists 26 T cell receptor beta chains sequenced from one sample in a study of blood T cells in healthy people across ages. Together with a sample-barcoded 5' primer, a J-beta primer mix was included in a second PCR lasting roughly 6 to 12 cycles. Using its own MiXCR run on the 5' RACE reads, TCRdb lists one record per CDR3 protein. Of around 780,000 distinct CDR3 sequences in the sample, under 30% are singletons; the top ten hold around 3%. These records were also assigned to another study, of T cells of mothers and their children.

The sequenced material came from blood. The origin of the receptors is a boy aged 10-17 years in good health.

The J gene is TRBJ2-5, the V gene TRBV10-3; 8 nucleotides align to TRBD2. CDR1 and CDR2 from the germline V gene are ENHRY and SYGVKD. This CDR3 spans 13 amino acids. Here the CDR3 reads CPSSGGDQETQYF. CDR3 sequence (DNA): TGTCCTTCGTCCGGGGGGGACCAAGAGACCCAGTACTTC.

The chain employs TRBV28 and TRBJ1-1; D may be TRBD1 (6 bases). The germline V and J ends were trimmed by 4 bases and 0 bases, with 12 bases remaining between them. This CDR3 has 15 residues. The germline V gene encodes CDR1 MDHEN and CDR2 SYDVKM. In nucleotides, the CDR3 is TGTGCCAGCAGTTCGTCCAGGGGATTGAACACTGAAGCTTTCTTT. This encodes CASSSSRGLNTEAFF.

This clonotype has only a few counts. The chain employs TRBV19 and TRBJ1-4; TRBD1 agrees at 7 bases. This CDR3 region has 13 residues. V lost 4 bases to trimming and J lost 8 bases; unmatched junction nucleotides: 4. Per the germline V gene, CDR1 is LNHDA and CDR2 is SQIVND (reference sequence). CDR3: CASSTGQLEKLFF. The CDR3 DNA follows: TGTGCCAGTAGTACGGGACAGCTCGAAAAACTGTTTTTT.

This clonotype showed up just a few times. The chain uses TRBV7-9 and TRBJ2-5, with 8 bases that match TRBD2. Trimming removed 3 bases from V and 5 bases from J; junction bases left unmatched: 14. Per the germline V gene, CDR1 is SEHNR and CDR2 is FQNEAQ (reference sequence). This CDR3 has 17 residues. The chain's CDR3 is CASSFYGTSRVQETQYF. In DNA, the CDR3 is TGTGCCAGCAGCTTTTATGGGACTAGTCGAGTTCAGGAGACCCAGTACTTC.

The CDR3 is CASSERKAADPNYGYTF. The CDR3 region has the DNA TGTGCCAGCAGTGAACGCAAGGCAGCCGATCCTAACTATGGCTACACCTTC. The chain links TRBV25-1 to TRBJ1-2, with D unclear. CDR3 length equals 17 residues. V was cut by 2 bases and J by 0 bases, with 16 bases left in between. Germline-derived CDR1 and CDR2 are MGHDK and SYGVNS.

Only one count was recorded for this clonotype. V is TRBV5-1 and J is TRBJ1-4; D not certain. The V and J ends lost 1 base and 5 bases respectively, with 9 bases between them. The germline V gene has CDR1 SGHRS and CDR2 YFSETQ. This CDR3 contains 14 residues. DNA for the CDR3: TGCGCCAGCAGCTTGTCTGCTGAGAATGAAAAACTGTTTTTT. It is translated as CASSLSAENEKLFF.

This clonotype was seen once. The chain combines TRBV5-1 with TRBJ2-7; D is undetermined. The germline V and J ends were trimmed by 4 bases and 11 bases, with 13 bases remaining between them. This CDR3 is built from 11 residues. Germline CDR1 reads SGHRS; CDR2 reads YFSETQ. The CDR3 nucleotides read TGCGCCAGCAGCCCCAAAGGCATGGAGTACTTC. Its translation is CASSPKGMEYF. The full variable domain, rest sourced from reference TRBV5-1 and TRBJ2-7, is KAGVTQTPRYLIKTRGQQVTLSCSPISGHRSVSWYQQTPGQGLQFLFEYFSETQRNKGNFPGRFSGRQFSNSRSEMNVSTLELGDSALYLCASSPKGMEYFGPGTRLTVT.

As for this clonotype: One junction end does not reproduce the germline sequence, and a read error may be involved. V gene TRBV29-1 combines with J gene TRBJ2-1, with 9 positions matching TRBD1. CDR1 is SQVTM and CDR2 is ANQGSEA in the germline V gene. The CDR3 consists of 12 residues. The CDR3 DNA reads TGCAGCGTTGAAACCGGGACAGGGAAAAGGAACTTC. Translated: CSVETGTGKRNF.

The chain links TRBV6-5 to TRBJ1-6, with a possible D match to TRBD1 (6 bases). This CDR3 has 14 amino acids. CDR1 and CDR2 (germline): MNHEY, SVGAGI. The V end lost 11 bases, the J end lost 5 bases, and 16 bases lay between the germline ends. The CDR3 loop reads CAVAQGRNNSPLHF. CDR3 sequence (DNA): TGTGCCGTCGCCCAGGGGAGGAATAATTCACCCCTCCACTTT.

This clonotype occurred a few times. The chain is built from TRBV5-1 and TRBJ2-1; D might be TRBD1 or TRBD2, each matching 6 bases. The DNA end favors TRBJ2-5, so the J call may be wrong. Per germline, CDR1 SGHRS and CDR2 YFSETQ. This CDR3 contains 16 residues. CDR3 in DNA: TGCGCCAGCAGCCGGAAATGGGGGGCAGTTTTGGAGACCCAGTACTTC. Its translation: CASSRKWGAVLETQYF.

The chain joins TRBV29-1 to TRBJ2-2, with D unresolved. Germline V gives CDR1 SQVTM, CDR2 ANQGSEA. The CDR3 is 14 residues long. V shed 2 bases and J shed 4 bases, with 11 bases lying between them. The CDR3 nucleotides read TGCAGCGTTGAACCACGGCTGAGCACCGGGGAGCTGTTTTTT. Translated, it gives CSVEPRLSTGELFF.

The table lists this clonotype with a few counts. This rearrangement joins TRBV7-9 to TRBJ2-1; TRBD2 matches 7 bases. There are 16 residues in the CDR3. Looked up from germline, CDR1 is SEHNR and CDR2 is FQNEAQ (reference sequence). The junction had 13 bases not matched to a gene; V was cut back by 5 bases and J by 6 bases. The CDR3 nucleotides read TGTGCCAGCAGCAAAGATACTAGCGTCCAATCCAATGAGCAGTTCTTC. It translates to CASSKDTSVQSNEQFF.

This clonotype was seen a few times. The V and J genes are TRBV29-1 and TRBJ2-1; D may correspond to TRBD1 or TRBD2 (6 bases each). Germline V gene sequence: CDR1 SQVTM, CDR2 ANQGSEA. The CDR3 loop spans 11 amino acids. V lost 7 bases and J lost 9, with 13 bases in between. CDR3 in DNA: TGCAGCGCGGGGGCCAGTTTTGAGCAGTTCTTC. This encodes CSAGASFEQFF.

This chain connects TRBV9 to TRBJ1-1, with D unresolved. CDR1 is SGDLS and CDR2 is YYNGEE in the germline V gene. The CDR3 has 12 amino acids. V dropped 4 bases and J dropped 6 bases, with 10 bases sitting between them. The CDR3 loop is CASSQPSPEAFF. In DNA, the CDR3 is TGTGCCAGCAGCCAACCGAGTCCTGAAGCTTTCTTT.

This clonotype has a handful of counts. The chain links TRBV7-9 to TRBJ2-1, with a weak D call TRBD1 (5 bases). The J call may be faulty, since TRBJ2-7 better matches the DNA end. CDR3 length: 12 amino acids. Germline assignment: CDR1 SEHNR and CDR2 FQNEAQ (reference sequence). CDR3 loop: CASGTQGGEQYF. The DNA for the CDR3 is TGTGCCAGCGGTACCCAGGGCGGCGAGCAGTACTTC.

The chain carries TRBV18 and TRBJ2-2; weak D call: TRBD1 (6 bases). V lost 2 bases and J 4 bases, leaving 17 bases between the germline ends. The CDR3 contains 17 residues. Looked up from germline, CDR1 is KGHSH and CDR2 is LQKENI. For the CDR3, the DNA is TGTGCCAGCTCACCAAATTTACCGGGACAATCCACCGGGGAGCTGTTTTTT. This sequence encodes CASSPNLPGQSTGELFF.

This clonotype was observed a handful of times. The genes are TRBV27 and TRBJ2-5, with 7 bases aligning to TRBD2. The DNA matches TRBJ2-7 better at its end, which makes the J call doubtful. The CDR3 runs to 15 residues. Looked up from germline, CDR1 is MNHEY and CDR2 is SMNVEV (reference sequence). Here the CDR3 reads CASSSRGEVAYEQYF. As DNA, the CDR3 is TGTGCCAGCAGCTCTCGGGGGGAAGTCGCCTACGAGCAGTACTTC.

This clonotype was observed a single time. The chain carries TRBV20-1 and TRBJ2-7; no reliable D call. In germline, CDR1 is DFQATT, CDR2 SNEGSKA (reference sequence). V was pared by 3 bases and J by 1 base, with 4 bases between. The length of the CDR3 is 11 residues. CDR3 loop: CSARASYEQYF. Written as DNA, the CDR3 is TGCAGTGCTAGGGCGTCCTACGAGCAGTACTTC.

This clonotype was seen just once. V and J are TRBV9 and TRBJ1-3; 7 positions agree with TRBD1. This CDR3 region has 14 residues. CDR1 is SGDLS, CDR2 YYNGEE, per germline. V shed 3 bases and J 7 bases; nucleotides not matched to a gene: 7. This CDR3 reads CASSGPTGANTIYF. The CDR3 DNA reads as TGTGCCAGCAGCGGGCCTACAGGGGCGAACACCATATATTTT.

V gene TRBV14 combines with J gene TRBJ2-2; 7 nucleotides agree with TRBD2. The length of the CDR3 is 17 residues. The V and J ends lost 0 bases and 1 base, in that order; junction bases with no gene match: 5. The germline gives CDR1 SGHDN, CDR2 FVKESK. As DNA, the CDR3 is TGTGCCAGCAGCCAAGATGGGCTAGCGGTGAACACCGGGGAGCTGTTTTTT. Amino acids: CASSQDGLAVNTGELFF.

The CDR3 coding sequence is TGTGCCAGCAGTTTGGGCATTAAAGAGACCCAGTACTTC. Its translation: CASSLGIKETQYF. V usage is TRBV12-3 or TRBV12-4 and J usage is TRBJ2-5, with no clear D. Trimming took 3 bases from V and 3 from J, leaving 8 bases between them. The CDR3 sequence is 13 residues long.

Turning to this clonotype: The conserved closing phenylalanine or tryptophan is absent in this CDR3, likely reflecting a read error. The DNA is omitted, as the CDR3 cannot be located on it reliably, and the CDR3 follows TCRdb's listing. The V gene is TRBV3-1, the J gene TRBJ2-4; TRBD2, as called in the table, went unchecked against the DNA. The CDR3 spans 9 residues, counting both ends. Per germline, CDR1 LGHDT and CDR2 YNNKEL (reference sequence). This CDR3 reads CASGLAGAV.

This chain uses TRBV24-1 with TRBJ1-2; D uncertain. The CDR3 consists of 16 residues. V lost 2 bases and J lost 2, with 14 bases in between. Germline assignment: CDR1 KGHDR and CDR2 SFDVKD. For the CDR3, the DNA is TGTGCCACCAGTGATTCCGGCGGGCTACAAAACTATGGCTACACCTTC. The encoded protein is CATSDSGGLQNYGYTF.

The V call is TRBV29-1, the J call TRBJ2-5; 9 bases are a match to TRBD1. V gave up 4 bases and J gave up 4 bases; unmatched junction bases: 16. Germline CDR1 reads SQVTM; CDR2 reads ANQGSEA. The CDR3 is 17 residues long. CDR3 DNA sequence: TGCAGCGTTGGGAGGACACGGGGGACAGGGCCTTCAGAGACCCAGTACTTC. Translation gives CSVGRTRGTGPSETQYF.

The rearrangement links TRBV19 to TRBJ1-2, with 7 bases lining up with TRBD1. Germline CDR1 LNHDA, CDR2 SQIVND (reference sequence). Unmatched junction bases numbered 6, after V lost 6 bases and J lost 8 bases. There are 12 residues in the CDR3. The CDR3 DNA is TGTGCCAGTAGGGACAGGCAAGGAGGCTACACCTTC. It codes for CASRDRQGGYTF.

The gene calls are TRBV12-3 or TRBV12-4 and TRBJ2-1; 9 nucleotides align to TRBD2. The CDR3 runs 16 residues. V shed 6 bases, J shed 8 bases, and the junction held 14 bases outside the gene matches. The DNA for the CDR3 is TGTGCCAGCAGACCCGACAGCGGGGGGTCTAGGGATGAGCAGTTCTTC. The encoded protein is CASRPDSGGSRDEQFF.